Below, one TCR beta chain is given with its context. Its specificity is unknown. A junction boundary mismatches the germline segment, possibly from a read error. One entry per CDR3 protein results from TCRdb running MiXCR on the reads. The data contain about 490,000 distinct CDR3 sequences, 26% of them singletons. These data are taken from a study of T cell repertoires in cytomegalovirus infection. Study in general: It was the public TCR beta signatures that indicated both CMV infection and matching HLA type. Study-wide findings and caveats: Cumulative frequency (of public TCR beta family members) identified carriers of CMV plus the relevant HLA. HLA-C-restricted, CMV-specific TCR beta clonotypes were dominant ex vivo.

The clonotype was recovered from a human donor in good health (CMV status not recorded). Some clones in this sample may be carry-over from other donors' samples. Input material: PBMCs.

The CDR3 loop reads CSAGELAGEGDTQYF. In DNA form, the CDR3 reads TGCAGTGCTGGAGAACTAGCGGGAGAGGGGGATACGCAGTATTTT. The gene calls are TRBV20-1 and TRBJ2-3; TRBD2 agrees at 11 bases. The germline CDR1 and CDR2 sequences are DFQATT and SNEGSKA (reference sequence). The CDR3 loop spans 15 amino acids.